This paragraph covers one TCR beta chain sequence. This record belongs to a study of blood T cell repertoires in COVID-19. Resolution of symptoms, clearance, or two negative PCRs was present in recovered Cohort 3 donors. Original data processing: Amplification from reference gene primers served as the basis for estimated nucleated cell counts. Generated by immunoSEQ multiplex PCR, the TCRdb table keeps only in-frame clones and is missing some. V, J and clone size reflect that table, while D and trimming were determined from the DNA. Among approximately 260,000 clones listed, 90% to 95% were seen once. Germline CDR1 is MNHEY and CDR2 is SMNVEV (reference sequence). CDR3 length equals 14 residues. J lost 5 bases, V lost 6 bases, and 7 bases had no gene match.

The specimen sequenced was PBMCs or T cells enriched from blood (not recorded which). The chain recombines TRBV27 with TRBJ1-2; TRBD1 matches 9 bases. This receptor was identified in a woman aged 18-30 years who had recovered from COVID-19. The CDR3 DNA reads as TGTGCCAGCAGACAGACAGGGGGACAGTATGGCTACACCTTC. The encoded protein is CASRQTGGQYGYTF.